This T cell receptor (beta chain) was identified during a study of OX40 agonist ivuxolimab in advanced cancers. Study as a whole: Prior checkpoint blockade (anti-PD-1, anti-PD-L1 or anti-CTLA-4) was permitted; approximately 40% had it.

This CDR3 comprises 14 residues. CDR1 is SGHRS, CDR2 YFSETQ, per germline. Trimming cost V 0 bases and J 8 bases, with 14 bases left between them. Whole-study results and caveats: Clonal expansion was seen in CD4+ and CD8+ blood T cells by week 6 at 0.1 to 3.0 mg/kg.

Only in-frame clones appear in the TCRdb table, and some are missing; sequencing was by immunoSEQ multiplex PCR. The sample shows some 99,000 clones, 70% to 90% of them seen only once. Remarks on this clone: Its target is not known.

V gene TRBV5-1 combines with J gene TRBJ1-2; no firm D call. This sequence was found in an adult with an advanced solid tumor such as melanoma, head and neck, liver or kidney cancer. The material was CD4+ or CD8+ T cells sorted from blood, obtained in a trial of the OX40 agonist ivuxolimab. The CDR3 nucleotides are TGCGCCAGCAGCTTGGGACCGCCGGCGACGGGCTACACCTTC. Its protein product is CASSLGPPATGYTF.